The clone carrying this T cell receptor beta chain was recorded only once. This sample is part of a study of blood T cell repertoires in COVID-19. Turning to the study itself: Donors in the United States, Italy and Spain gave samples during acute or convalescent COVID-19.

Per the germline V gene, CDR1 is KGHSH and CDR2 is LQKENI. This CDR3 spans 16 amino acids. V lost 2 bases to trimming and J lost 6 bases, with 19 bases between them. Only in-frame clones appear in the TCRdb table, and some are missing; sequencing was by immunoSEQ multiplex PCR. The sample holds around 3,600 clones; 70% are singletons and the top ten take 21%. The sequence derives from a man aged 65 to 79 with active COVID-19. This chain uses TRBV18 with TRBJ1-2; maybe TRBD1 (6 bases). The sequenced sample consisted of peripheral blood. CDR3 protein: CASSPDRLAVDDGYTF. CDR3 DNA sequence: TGTGCCAGCTCACCAGACAGGCTGGCGGTCGACGATGGCTACACCTTC.